The present T cell receptor (beta chain) was sequenced within a study of low-dose radiotherapy and immunotherapy resistance in tumors. Study background: First-strand cDNA used TRAV- and TRBV-specific primers, covering alpha and beta chains.

The time point was: after trial treatment. Described treatment: LDRT plus nivolumab, ipilimumab, low-dose cyclophosphamide and aspirin (RACIN trial). Low-dose radiotherapy, low-dose cyclophosphamide, aspirin, ipilimumab and nivolumab were all given to the donors. TCRs underwent about 20 PCR cycles of amplification with a constant-region primer and V-primer adapter. Amplification of isolated mRNA was accomplished via in vitro transcription. Each CDR3 protein is one row after TCRdb ran MiXCR on the reads. The sample holds tens of thousands of distinct CDR3 sequences; roughly a third are singletons and the top ten take roughly 8.2%. This clonotype was counted ten times or more. The V gene's germline CDR1 is SGHRS and CDR2 YFSETQ. V gave up 3 bases and J gave up 3 bases; unmatched junction bases: 8. The CDR3 consists of 16 residues.

The source of this sequence is a male donor with rectosigmoid adenocarcinoma. The V and J genes are TRBV5-1 and TRBJ2-3, with 9 nucleotides matching TRBD1. The starting material was PBMCs, obtained after low-dose radiotherapy plus immunotherapy. DNA for the CDR3: TGCGCCAGCAGCTCGACCGGGACAGGGTTGACAGATACGCAGTATTTT. Amino acid sequence: CASSSTGTGLTDTQYF.